A single sample is the source of the 31 T cell receptor beta chains below, sequenced in a study of T cell responses to AZD1222 COVID-19 vaccine. Libraries were prepared by immunoSEQ multiplex PCR; TCRdb keeps only in-frame clonotypes and omits some of them. Counted here are 130,000 to 150,000 clones, about 91% occurring once; the ten biggest clones make up 3.5% to 4%. Here the sequenced sample was peripheral blood, taken 28 days after the second AZD1222 dose. These receptors were taken from an adult who received the AZD1222 COVID-19 vaccine.

The chain carries TRBV6-5 and TRBJ2-7, with TRBD1 identical over 9 bases. The CDR3 covers 15 residues. V lost 5 bases to trimming and J lost 3 bases; unmatched junction nucleotides: 8. The germline V gene has CDR1 MNHEY and CDR2 SVGAGI. The CDR3 coding sequence is TGTGCCAGCAGTCCTACAGGGGGCCCCGGCTACGAGCAGTACTTC. Its protein product is CASSPTGGPGYEQYF.

The CDR3, as DNA: TGTGCCAGCAGACCGCCTTCGACTATTAACTATGGCTACACCTTC. Translation gives CASRPPSTINYGYTF. V usage is TRBV6-6 and J usage is TRBJ1-2; D is unresolved. This CDR3 comprises 15 residues. The V and J ends lost 6 bases and 1 base respectively, with 15 bases between them. CDR1 and CDR2 from the germline V gene are MNHNY and SVGAGI (reference sequence).

J is TRBJ1-2 and V is TRBV24-1; maybe TRBD1 (6 bases). The CDR3 is made up of 15 amino acids. The germline V gene has CDR1 KGHDR and CDR2 SFDVKD. The ends were cut back, 3 bases at V and 4 bases at J, with 14 bases in the middle. The CDR3 loop is CATSDRRGFGYGYTF. The CDR3 region has the DNA TGTGCCACCAGTGATCGCAGGGGTTTTGGCTATGGCTACACCTTC.

The chain joins TRBV6-5 to TRBJ2-1; D is unclear. V lost 2 bases, J lost 0 bases, and 8 bases lay in between. The CDR3 length is 15 residues. Germline assignment: CDR1 MNHEY and CDR2 SVGAGI. The CDR3 nucleotides read TGTGCCAGCAGTTACGCCCCCAGCTCCTACAATGAGCAGTTCTTC. Its translation: CASSYAPSSYNEQFF.

The chain links TRBV21-1 to TRBJ1-2. TRBV21-1 is reported as a pseudogene. The CDR3 covers 15 residues. The CDR3 nucleotides are TGTGCCAGCAGCACTCCCCGGAGGTACAACTATGGCTACACCTTC. Protein: CASSTPRRYNYGYTF.

The V call is TRBV27, the J call TRBJ1-1, with no clear D. Germline assignment: CDR1 MNHEY and CDR2 SMNVEV (reference sequence). Trimming took 3 bases from V and 1 from J, leaving 6 bases between them. The length of the CDR3 is 13 residues. The DNA of the CDR3 is TGTGCCAGCAGTTTCCGTGGGAACACTGAAGCTTTCTTT. Amino acids: CASSFRGNTEAFF.

CDR3 in DNA: TGTGCCAGCAGGGATACCGGGACCCCGACTTTCTATGGCTACACCTTC. Translating it yields CASRDTGTPTFYGYTF. The chain employs TRBV3-1 (or the pseudogene TRBV3-2) and TRBJ1-2; possibly TRBD1 for D (5 bases). There are 16 residues in the CDR3. The V gene lost 6 bases and the J gene lost 4 bases, with 21 bases spanning the gap. CDR1 is LGHDT, CDR2 YNNKEL, per germline (reference sequence).

This clone was recorded only once. The chain is built from TRBV9 and TRBJ2-2; TRBD1 is a possible D gene (6 bases). V lost 3 bases and J 2 bases, leaving 17 bases between the germline ends. Germline loops: CDR1 SGDLS, CDR2 YYNGEE. The CDR3 extends over 17 amino acids. CDR3: CASSAARGSGNTGELFF. The CDR3 bases are TGTGCCAGCAGCGCCGCAAGGGGGAGTGGAAACACCGGGGAGCTGTTTTTT.

The chain uses TRBV9 and TRBJ2-3; TRBD2 aligns across 12 bases. J lost 1 base, V lost 3 bases, and 9 bases had no gene match. The CDR3 is 18 amino acids. The germline CDR1 and CDR2 sequences are SGDLS and YYNGEE. The chain's CDR3 is CASSAYLRLAGGTDTQYF. For the CDR3, the DNA is TGTGCCAGCAGCGCGTACTTAAGACTAGCGGGGGGCACAGATACGCAGTATTTT. Using reference TRBV9 and TRBJ2-3 for the parts outside the CDR3, the full variable domain is DSGVTQTPKHLITATGQRVTLRCSPRSGDLSVYWYQQSLDQGLQFLIQYYNGEERAKGNILERFSAQQFPDLHSELNLSSLELGDSALYFCASSAYLRLAGGTDTQYFGPGTRLTVL.

The chain recombines TRBV6-5 with TRBJ2-1, with 8 nucleotides matching TRBD2. V was pared by 8 bases and J by 6 bases, with 3 bases of the junction left unmatched. The germline CDR1 and CDR2 sequences are MNHEY and SVGAGI. This CDR3 is 12 amino acids long. The CDR3 spells CASGLAANEQFF. Here the CDR3 DNA reads TGTGCCAGCGGACTAGCCGCCAATGAGCAGTTCTTC.

This chain connects TRBV6-1 to TRBJ1-2; a weak D match, TRBD1 (5 bases). V lost 2 bases and J lost 6, with 16 bases in between. The CDR3 contains 15 residues. Germline assignment: CDR1 MNHNS and CDR2 SASEGT. CDR3 loop: CASSEPRLGPHGYTF. In DNA form, the CDR3 reads TGTGCCAGCAGTGAACCCCGGCTGGGACCCCATGGCTACACCTTC.

V usage is TRBV27 and J usage is TRBJ1-1, with 7 positions matching TRBD1. Germline V CDR1 and CDR2: MNHEY, SMNVEV (reference sequence). J was trimmed by 10 bases and V by 3 bases; bases with no gene match: 11. This CDR3 has 14 amino acids. CDR3 sequence: CASSFSTGSVGAFF. DNA for the CDR3: TGTGCCAGCAGTTTTTCGACAGGGAGCGTTGGAGCTTTCTTT.

This clone is judged medium-sized (0.01 to 0.1%). The rearrangement uses TRBV23-1 and TRBJ1-5; D gene ambiguous. TRBV23-1 is treated as an ORF (open reading frame) with a function not yet certain. The CDR3 has 14 amino acids. Trimming shortened V by 4 bases and J by 8 bases, and 15 bases separated the two germline ends. The CDR3 region has the DNA TGCGCCAGCAGTCCCCTGAGCGAGGTAGAGCCCCAGCATTTT. Its protein product is CASSPLSEVEPQHF.

This chain joins TRBV7-6 and TRBJ2-7; 12 bases agree with TRBD2. The CDR3 has 15 residues. Trimming took 5 bases from V and 6 from J; bases not matched to a gene: 8. The germline gives CDR1 SGHVS, CDR2 FNYEAQ. The CDR3 coding sequence is TGTGCCAGCAGCCCGCTAGCGGGGGGGCGGGGCGAGCAGTACTTC. Its protein is CASSPLAGGRGEQYF.

This clone was recorded only once. The V gene is TRBV14, the J gene TRBJ2-7, with TRBD2 matching over 14 bases. CDR3 length: 17 residues. The germline V gene has CDR1 SGHDN and CDR2 FVKESK. The J segment lost 7 bases and the V segment lost 0 bases, leaving 8 bases of the junction unmatched. CDR3 in DNA: TGTGCCAGCAGCCAAGATAGGGGACTAGCGGGAGTTTTTGAGCAGTACTTC. It codes for CASSQDRGLAGVFEQYF.

This clone was seen just once. The chain recombines TRBV19 with TRBJ1-4, with 9 bases aligning to TRBD1. With 5 bases clipped from V and 8 bases from J, the junction kept 9 bases outside the gene matches. The CDR3 has 15 residues. From germline, CDR1 is LNHDA and CDR2 SQIVND (reference sequence). CDR3 bases: TGTGCCAGTAGTGAAGGGGGACAGGGATACGAAAAACTGTTTTTT. Translating gives CASSEGGQGYEKLFF.

This chain links TRBV9 with TRBJ1-2; possible D gene TRBD1, 5 bases. The CDR3 consists of 14 residues. Trimming pared 3 bases from V and 6 bases from J, leaving 15 bases between. Germline lookup yields CDR1 SGDLS and CDR2 YYNGEE. The CDR3 coding sequence is TGTGCCAGCAGCGCCGTAAGCGGGGGGGATGGCTACACCTTC. Protein sequence: CASSAVSGGDGYTF.

The CDR3: CASSIDRTGGNEKLFF. CDR3 in DNA: TGTGCCAGTAGTATAGATAGGACAGGGGGTAATGAAAAACTGTTTTTT. This chain uses TRBV19 with TRBJ1-4, with 10 bases aligning to TRBD1. Germline loops: CDR1 LNHDA, CDR2 SQIVND (reference sequence). V dropped 0 bases and J dropped 4; count of bases not matched to a gene: 2. CDR3 length: 16 residues. The full variable domain, rest sourced from reference TRBV19 and TRBJ1-4, is DGGITQSPKYLFRKEGQNVTLSCEQNLNHDAMYWYRQDPGQGLRLIYYSQIVNDFQKGDIAEGYSVSREKKESFPLTVTSAQKNPTAFYLCASSIDRTGGNEKLFFGSGTQLSVL.

The chain employs TRBV9 and TRBJ2-1, with TRBD2 identical over 9 bases. The V segment lost 3 bases and the J segment 2 bases; nucleotides outside the gene matches: 3. This CDR3 is built from 15 residues. Germline V gene sequence: CDR1 SGDLS, CDR2 YYNGEE. Here the CDR3 DNA reads TGTGCCAGCAGCGCGGGACTAGCAGCCTACAATGAGCAGTTCTTC. Amino acid sequence: CASSAGLAAYNEQFF.

This chain connects TRBV7-9 to TRBJ2-3; unclear D gene. From germline, CDR1 is SEHNR and CDR2 FQNEAQ (reference sequence). The CDR3 is made up of 19 amino acids. V lost 2 bases and J lost 4, with 25 bases in between. The CDR3 DNA sequence: TGTGCCAGCAGCTTATTGATTAGGGCGCGACAAGCCACCCCAGATACGCAGTATTTT. Protein: CASSLLIRARQATPDTQYF. The full variable domain, completed using reference TRBV7-9 and TRBJ2-3, is DTGVSQNPRHKITKRGQNVTFRCDPISEHNRLYWYRQTLGQGPEFLTYFQNEAQLEKSRLLSDRFSAERPKGSFSTLEIQRTEQGDSAMYLCASSLLIRARQATPDTQYFGPGTRLTVL.

The chain has TRBV27 and TRBJ1-2; tentatively, D is TRBD1 (5 bases). This CDR3 is 13 amino acids long. V shed 5 bases and J shed 6 bases, with 13 bases lying between them. Germline values: CDR1 MNHEY, CDR2 SMNVEV (reference sequence). CDR3 in amino acids: CASSLKSRDGYTF. DNA for the CDR3: TGTGCCAGCAGTCTAAAGTCCAGGGATGGCTACACCTTC.

This chain links TRBV5-4 with TRBJ2-3; D ambiguous. This CDR3 has 15 residues. Germline CDR1 reads SGHNT; CDR2 reads YYREEE (reference sequence). V gave up 0 bases and J gave up 4 bases, with 12 bases separating them. CDR3 sequence reads: CASSLALVGSDTQYF. CDR3 sequence (DNA): TGTGCCAGCAGCTTGGCCCTAGTTGGATCAGATACGCAGTATTTT.

This clone was seen only once. This rearrangement joins TRBV5-4 to TRBJ2-5; D is perhaps TRBD2 (5 bases). The germline V gene encodes CDR1 SGHNT and CDR2 YYREEE (reference sequence). V was shortened by 4 bases and J by 0 bases, with 16 bases between the two germline ends. The CDR3 has 16 amino acids. The CDR3 protein is CASSPSSATYQETQYF. The CDR3 nucleotides read TGTGCCAGCAGCCCTAGCTCCGCCACCTACCAAGAGACCCAGTACTTC.

The genes are TRBV19 and TRBJ1-5, with 7 bases aligning to TRBD1. The CDR3 has 14 amino acids. Germline trimming cut 9 bases from V and 7 bases from J; bases unmatched to any gene: 12. Germline V gene data show CDR1 as LNHDA and CDR2 as SQIVND (reference sequence). Here the CDR3 DNA reads TGTGCCAGCAGAACCCGACAGGGCGAACAGCCCCAGCATTTT. Residues: CASRTRQGEQPQHF.

The chain combines TRBV12-3 or TRBV12-4 with TRBJ2-2; D is ambiguous. With 6 bases removed from V and 1 base from J, the gap between germline ends came to 6 bases. This CDR3 comprises 13 residues. The CDR3 DNA sequence: TGTGCCAGCAGCGACAAGAACACCGGGGAGCTGTTTTTT. Its translation: CASSDKNTGELFF.

The gene calls are TRBV30 and TRBJ2-3, with 10 bases identical to TRBD2. Trimming took 0 bases from V and 6 from J; bases not matched to a gene: 3. Germline CDR1 and CDR2: GTSNPN and SVGIG (reference sequence). This CDR3 has 14 amino acids. Here the CDR3 DNA reads TGTGCCTGGAGTGTAGCGGGAGGGGGGGATACGCAGTATTTT. Translating gives CAWSVAGGGDTQYF. Drawing the rest from reference TRBV30 and TRBJ2-3, the complete variable domain is SQTIHQWPATLVQPVGSPLSLECTVEGTSNPNLYWYRQAAGRGLQLLFYSVGIGQISSEVPQNLSASRPQDRQFILSSKKLLLSDSGFYLCAWSVAGGGDTQYFGPGTRLTVL.

This clone has just one count. This chain uses TRBV23-1 with TRBJ2-7, with 7 bases aligning to TRBD1. Being an ORF, TRBV23-1 has a function that is uncertain. This CDR3 has 13 residues. J lost 6 bases, V lost 4 bases, and 6 bases had no gene match. CDR3 sequence reads: CASSPRDRREQYF. DNA for the CDR3: TGCGCCAGCAGTCCCCGGGACAGACGCGAGCAGTACTTC.

V and J are TRBV6-2 or TRBV6-3 and TRBJ2-7, with 11 bases identical to TRBD2. J was trimmed by 1 base and V by 6 bases; bases with no gene match: 5. The CDR3 totals 15 residues. Germline CDR1 MNHEY, CDR2 SVGEGT. The CDR3 spells CASSDGTSGSYEQYF. For the CDR3, the DNA is TGTGCCAGCAGCGACGGGACTAGCGGTTCCTACGAGCAGTACTTC.

The V gene is TRBV19, the J gene TRBJ2-5; perhaps TRBD1 as D (6 bases). The CDR3 length is 13 residues. The germline V gene encodes CDR1 LNHDA and CDR2 SQIVND (reference sequence). V lost 8 bases and J lost 4, with 14 bases in between. CDR3 nucleotides: TGTGCCAGTCACGGACAGATGTCAGAGACCCAGTACTTC. It is translated as CASHGQMSETQYF.

The chain has TRBV11-2 and TRBJ1-1; tentative D call: TRBD1 (6 bases). Germline V gene sequence: CDR1 SGHAT, CDR2 FQNNGV. The CDR3 contains 15 residues. Trimming removed 0 bases at V and 8 bases at J, with 16 bases between. DNA of the CDR3: TGTGCCAGCAGCTTAGAATCTGGCAGGGGTGGGGAAGCTTTCTTT. It yields the protein CASSLESGRGGEAFF.

The chain joins TRBV18 to TRBJ2-7; 13 bases agree with TRBD2. This CDR3 spans 15 amino acids. The V gene end was trimmed by 5 bases and the J gene end by 3 bases; junction bases not matched to a gene: 4. The germline V gene has CDR1 KGHSH and CDR2 LQKENI. The CDR3 bases are TGTGCCAGCTCATCACGACTAGCGGGGGGCTACGAGCAGTACTTC. Its translation is CASSSRLAGGYEQYF.